Below, 30 T cell receptor beta chains from the same sample are listed, as sequenced in a study of shared clonotypes between healthy human individuals (TCRdb year 2020). For the CD8 naive samples, CD45RO-negative cells were positively selected for CCR7, yielding a CD45RA+CCR7+ population from which TemRA cells were excluded. Libraries came from the immunoSEQ multiplex PCR assay. What TCRdb holds here is the immuneACCESS table cut down to in-frame rearrangements. Part of the clones is not present; checked against another copy, under half of the missing clones reflect an unresolved V gene, and the others are unexplained. The sample includes 760,000 or so clones, with just over 95% observed a single time. Of the sample, about 0.21% is held by the ten largest clones. The sequenced material came from naive CD8+ T cells sorted from blood. Taken with the paper, the label for cell subset or site translates to: CD45RA+CCR7+. The receptor set was obtained from a man between 25 and 39 years old in good health.

This chain connects TRBV18 to TRBJ2-5; D is possibly TRBD2 (6 bases). The ends were cut back, 0 bases at V and 5 bases at J, with 19 bases in the middle. Germline V gene sequence: CDR1 KGHSH, CDR2 LQKENI. The CDR3 extends over 17 amino acids. The CDR3 loop is CASSPPEVISGSETQYF. The CDR3 DNA sequence: TGTGCCAGCTCACCACCGGAGGTTATATCCGGGAGTGAGACCCAGTACTTC.

This chain joins TRBV2 and TRBJ2-7; weak D call: TRBD2 (5 bases). Trimming stripped 3 bases from V and 2 bases from J, with 11 bases between. CDR3 length: 14 amino acids. Germline lookup yields CDR1 SNHLY and CDR2 FYNNEI. Here the CDR3 DNA reads TGTGCCAGCAGTGAGAGGGCAGGCACCTACGAGCAGTACTTC. This codes for CASSERAGTYEQYF. Full variable domain (outside the CDR3, taken from reference TRBV2 and TRBJ2-7): EPEVTQTPSHQVTQMGQEVILRCVPISNHLYFYWYRQILGQKVEFLVSFYNNEISEKSEIFDDQFSVERPDGSNFTLKIRSTKLEDSAMYFCASSERAGTYEQYFGPGTRLTVT.

The gene calls are TRBV27 and TRBJ1-4; a possible D gene is TRBD1 (6 bases). This CDR3 spans 14 amino acids. Germline CDR1 and CDR2: MNHEY and SMNVEV (reference sequence). Trimming removed 2 bases at V and 5 bases at J, with 9 bases between. The chain's CDR3 is CASSLQQGNEKLFF. DNA for the CDR3: TGTGCCAGCAGTTTACAACAGGGCAATGAAAAACTGTTTTTT. Based on the CDR3 plus reference TRBV27 and TRBJ1-4, the full variable domain is EAQVTQNPRYLITVTGKKLTVTCSQNMNHEYMSWYRQDPGLGLRQIYYSMNVEVTDKGDVPEGYKVSRKEKRNFPLILESPSPNQTSLYFCASSLQQGNEKLFFGSGTQLSVL.

The chain joins TRBV19 to TRBJ2-7; D not certain. The V and J ends lost 9 bases and 1 base respectively, with 16 bases between them. The V gene's germline CDR1 is LNHDA and CDR2 SQIVND (reference sequence). The CDR3 length is 14 residues. CDR3 amino acids: CASSAAIRSYEQYF. The CDR3 nucleotides are TGTGCCAGCTCGGCGGCTATAAGGTCCTACGAGCAGTACTTC.

Comment on this clone: Other nucleotide sequences from this sample produce the same CDR3. The rearrangement links TRBV27 to TRBJ2-7, with D perhaps matching TRBD1 or TRBD2 (6 bases each). Germline CDR1 is MNHEY and CDR2 is SMNVEV (reference sequence). Trimming stripped 3 bases from V and 3 bases from J, with 12 bases between. This CDR3 region has 14 residues. In nucleotides, the CDR3 is TGTGCCAGCAGTTTCGGGGGCAGGGGCTACGAGCAGTACTTC. It encodes CASSFGGRGYEQYF.

This sequence joins TRBV30 and TRBJ1-5; D may be TRBD1 (5 bases). Germline V gives CDR1 GTSNPN, CDR2 SVGIG (reference sequence). V lost 0 bases and J lost 0, with 9 bases in between. This CDR3 has 15 amino acids. CDR3 protein: CAWSVGTHSNQPQHF. As DNA, the CDR3 is TGTGCCTGGAGTGTAGGGACTCATAGCAATCAGCCCCAGCATTTT.

The chain has TRBV9 and TRBJ2-1, with D possibly matching TRBD2 (6 bases). The CDR3 runs 15 residues. The V gene's germline CDR1 is SGDLS and CDR2 YYNGEE. Trimming left V 6 bases short and J 0 bases short, with 13 bases between. The CDR3 spells CASTGGPSSYNEQFF. Written as DNA, the CDR3 is TGTGCCAGCACTGGAGGGCCGAGCTCCTACAATGAGCAGTTCTTC.

This rearrangement joins TRBV28 to TRBJ1-2; TRBD1 agrees at 8 bases. CDR3 length: 14 residues. CDR1 is MDHEN and CDR2 is SYDVKM in the germline V gene. Losses at the gene ends were 2 bases for V and 5 bases for J; bases not matched to a gene: 4. The CDR3: CASSLAGGRYGYTF. The CDR3 nucleotides are TGTGCCAGCAGTTTAGCAGGGGGCAGGTATGGCTACACCTTC.

J is TRBJ1-4 and V is TRBV29-1; D is undetermined. CDR1 SQVTM and CDR2 ANQGSEA come from the germline V gene. The CDR3 sequence is 13 residues long. V was pared by 5 bases and J by 6 bases, with 13 bases between. The CDR3 loop reads CSVTGIQDEKLFF. Written as DNA, the CDR3 is TGCAGCGTTACCGGGATACAAGATGAAAAACTGTTTTTT.

This chain joins TRBV27 and TRBJ2-2; TRBD2 agrees at 7 bases. Looked up from germline, CDR1 is MNHEY and CDR2 is SMNVEV (reference sequence). The length of the CDR3 is 15 residues. CDR3 protein: CASNWGGPWTGELFF. The CDR3, as DNA: TGTGCAAGTAATTGGGGGGGTCCGTGGACCGGGGAGCTGTTTTTT.

V and J are TRBV27 and TRBJ2-7; no firm D call. Germline V lookup: CDR1 MNHEY, CDR2 SMNVEV (reference sequence). The V gene lost 6 bases and the J gene lost 2 bases, with 14 bases spanning the gap. The CDR3 length is 14 residues. The CDR3 DNA sequence: TGTGCCAGCAGGGCTCTAGGAAACACCTACGAGCAGTACTTC. Protein: CASRALGNTYEQYF.

The CDR3 is CASSPSSGRAEETQYF. CDR3 DNA: TGTGCCAGCTCACCCAGTAGCGGGAGGGCCGAAGAGACCCAGTACTTC. The chain combines TRBV18 with TRBJ2-5; 11 nucleotides match TRBD2. There are 16 residues in the CDR3. The J segment lost 3 bases and the V segment lost 3 bases, leaving 6 bases of the junction unmatched. The germline V gene encodes CDR1 KGHSH and CDR2 LQKENI. The variable domain in full, completed from reference TRBV18 and TRBJ2-5, reads NAGVMQNPRHLVRRRGQEARLRCSPMKGHSHVYWYRQLPEEGLKFMVYLQKENIIDESGMPKERFSAEFPKEGPSILRIQQVVRGDSAAYFCASSPSSGRAEETQYFGPGTRLLVL.

The chain employs TRBV7-8 and TRBJ2-3; a possible D gene is TRBD1 (6 bases). V was trimmed by 2 bases and J by 3 bases, leaving 9 bases between them. From germline, CDR1 is SGHVS and CDR2 FQNEAQ. The CDR3 has 14 amino acids. The CDR3 nucleotides read TGTGCCAGCAGCTTAACAGGGTATACAGATACGCAGTATTTT. This translates into CASSLTGYTDTQYF. Drawing the rest from reference TRBV7-8 and TRBJ2-3, the complete variable domain is GAGVSQSPRYKVAKRGQDVALRCDPISGHVSLFWYQQALGQGPEFLTYFQNEAQLDKSGLPSDRFFAERPEGSVSTLKIQRTQQEDSAVYLCASSLTGYTDTQYFGPGTRLTVL.

V and J are TRBV2 and TRBJ2-7; the match to TRBD1 covers 9 bases. The J segment lost 7 bases and the V segment lost 9 bases, leaving 10 bases of the junction unmatched. The CDR3 is 13 residues long. From germline, CDR1 is SNHLY and CDR2 FYNNEI. CDR3 nucleotides: TGTGCCAGTGTACCGGGACAGGGAGATGAGCAGTACTTC. Translating it yields CASVPGQGDEQYF.

This chain links TRBV2 with TRBJ2-2; 8 bases align to TRBD1. CDR1 SNHLY and CDR2 FYNNEI come from the germline V gene. V was clipped by 5 bases and J by 4 bases; unmatched bases: 12. The CDR3 sequence is 17 residues long. CDR3 DNA sequence: TGTGCCAGCAGTTGGGATAGGGACAGGTTGAGCACCGGGGAGCTGTTTTTT. Protein: CASSWDRDRLSTGELFF.

The chain is built from TRBV7-9 and TRBJ2-1, with D perhaps TRBD1 or TRBD2 (5 bases each). Per the germline V gene, CDR1 is SEHNR and CDR2 is FQNEAQ (reference sequence). The CDR3 totals 13 residues. Trimming took off 3 bases at V and 6 bases at J, with 9 bases between the two ends. CDR3 loop: CASSLAGANEQFF. CDR3 nucleotide sequence: TGTGCCAGCAGCTTGGCCGGGGCCAATGAGCAGTTCTTC.

The chain links TRBV29-1 to TRBJ2-1; D is perhaps TRBD1 (7 bases). Between the trimmed V and J ends, which lost 7 bases and 9 bases, there was a span of 16 bases. This CDR3 is 12 amino acids long. Germline V gene lookup returns CDR1 SQVTM and CDR2 ANQGSEA. The CDR3 loop is CSEGTAGGEQFF. In DNA form, the CDR3 reads TGCAGCGAAGGGACAGCCGGGGGTGAGCAGTTCTTC.

The chain uses TRBV9 and TRBJ2-1; D is uncertain. This CDR3 has 13 residues. V was pared by 1 base and J by 3 bases, with 5 bases between. Germline loops: CDR1 SGDLS, CDR2 YYNGEE. The CDR3: CASSVWDYNEQFF. Written as DNA, the CDR3 is TGTGCCAGCAGCGTATGGGACTACAATGAGCAGTTCTTC.

This clone has just one count. CDR3 loop: CSVGTSGRNEQYF. The CDR3 DNA follows: TGCAGCGTTGGGACTAGCGGGAGGAACGAGCAGTACTTC. The rearrangement uses TRBV29-1 and TRBJ2-7, with 14 nucleotides matching TRBD2. The ends lost 4 bases at V and 5 bases at J; junction bases unmatched: 1. This CDR3 has 13 residues. CDR1 SQVTM and CDR2 ANQGSEA come from the germline V gene.

The chain carries TRBV14 and TRBJ2-2, with TRBD2 identical over 7 bases. This CDR3 spans 15 amino acids. J was trimmed by 6 bases and V by 4 bases; bases with no gene match: 8. CDR1 and CDR2 (germline): SGHDN, FVKESK. The CDR3 sequence is CASSPLGLDPGELFF. Written as DNA, the CDR3 is TGTGCCAGCAGCCCCTTAGGACTAGATCCCGGGGAGCTGTTTTTT.

V and J are TRBV7-2 and TRBJ2-5; D might be TRBD1 (5 bases). V shed 5 bases and J shed 0 bases, with 16 bases lying between them. The length of the CDR3 is 16 residues. CDR1 is SGHTA, CDR2 FQGNSA, per germline. CDR3 nucleotide sequence: TGTGCCAGCAGCCTACCTAAGACAGCGTACCAAGAGACCCAGTACTTC. Its translation: CASSLPKTAYQETQYF.

This chain uses TRBV27 with TRBJ2-1; TRBD2 matches 8 bases. The germline gives CDR1 MNHEY, CDR2 SMNVEV (reference sequence). The CDR3 totals 18 residues. Trimming at V came to 4 bases and at J to 6 bases, leaving 17 bases not matched to a gene. This CDR3 is CASSSQARGLAGVNEQFF. CDR3 in DNA: TGTGCCAGCAGTTCCCAAGCCCGAGGTCTAGCGGGCGTCAATGAGCAGTTCTTC.

The rearrangement joins TRBV6-1 to TRBJ2-7, with D hard to call. The V gene's germline CDR1 is MNHNS and CDR2 SASEGT. The CDR3 contains 14 residues. V was cut by 3 bases and J by 5 bases, with 14 bases left in between. Written as DNA, the CDR3 is TGTGCCAGCAGTGAGCTAGGGAATGTCCACGAGCAGTACTTC. Its protein is CASSELGNVHEQYF.

The J gene is TRBJ2-7, the V gene TRBV7-6; D is unclear. The CDR3 length is 15 residues. From germline, CDR1 is SGHVS and CDR2 FNYEAQ. V dropped 1 base and J dropped 1 base, with 11 bases sitting between them. The CDR3 DNA reads TGTGCCAGCAGCTTAGAGCCTAGTCCTTCCTACGAGCAGTACTTC. Protein sequence: CASSLEPSPSYEQYF.

Points on this clone: The sample holds other DNA sequences that translate to the same CDR3. The chain has TRBV5-4 and TRBJ2-7; TRBD2 agrees at 11 bases. J gave up 7 bases and V 4 bases, and 4 bases lay outside the gene matches. This CDR3 has 13 amino acids. In germline, CDR1 is SGHNT, CDR2 YYREEE (reference sequence). The CDR3 nucleotides are TGTGCCAGCAGCCCCGGACTAGCGGGTGAGCAGTACTTC. Amino acids: CASSPGLAGEQYF.

This sequence joins TRBV2 and TRBJ2-7; 8 bases agree with TRBD1. Germline V gene lookup returns CDR1 SNHLY and CDR2 FYNNEI. The CDR3 covers 13 residues. Trimming took 6 bases from V and 4 from J; bases not matched to a gene: 5. The CDR3 nucleotides are TGTGCCAGCAGGGACAGGGTGAATTACGAGCAGTACTTC. It translates to CASRDRVNYEQYF.

The rearrangement links TRBV28 to TRBJ2-1; 8 bases map to TRBD1. The CDR3 loop spans 15 amino acids. With V trimmed by 5 bases and J by 7 bases, 10 bases remained unmatched. Per the germline V gene, CDR1 is MDHEN and CDR2 is SYDVKM. CDR3 coding DNA: TGTGCCAGCAGTCTGGGACAGGTGTCGTTGAATGAGCAGTTCTTC. It translates to CASSLGQVSLNEQFF.

This rearrangement joins TRBV7-3 to TRBJ2-3; 8 bases align to TRBD2. The CDR3 is made up of 17 amino acids. Trimming cost V 5 bases and J 0 bases; bases outside gene matches: 10. Germline assignment: CDR1 SGHTA and CDR2 FQGTGA. The CDR3 loop reads CASSLGLAGGSTDTQYF. The CDR3 nucleotides are TGTGCCAGCAGCCTCGGCCTAGCGGGTGGGAGCACAGATACGCAGTATTTT.

The chain has TRBV27 and TRBJ2-7; D is unclear. CDR1 and CDR2 (germline): MNHEY, SMNVEV (reference sequence). Trimming took 6 bases from V and 5 from J, leaving 14 bases between them. There are 13 residues in the CDR3. CDR3 nucleotides: TGTGCCAGCAGCCTGGACCTTTTTGACGAGCAGTACTTC. This encodes CASSLDLFDEQYF.

The rearrangement uses TRBV7-8 and TRBJ2-7, with 8 bases fitting TRBD2. The CDR3 has 21 amino acids. J gave up 3 bases and V 5 bases, and 27 bases lay outside the gene matches. Germline loops: CDR1 SGHVS, CDR2 FQNEAQ. CDR3 nucleotide sequence: TGTGCCAGCAGCCCCTGGGCGGTGGCGGGAGGCCCACCCCCCTCTCTCTACGAGCAGTACTTC. Its translation: CASSPWAVAGGPPPSLYEQYF.